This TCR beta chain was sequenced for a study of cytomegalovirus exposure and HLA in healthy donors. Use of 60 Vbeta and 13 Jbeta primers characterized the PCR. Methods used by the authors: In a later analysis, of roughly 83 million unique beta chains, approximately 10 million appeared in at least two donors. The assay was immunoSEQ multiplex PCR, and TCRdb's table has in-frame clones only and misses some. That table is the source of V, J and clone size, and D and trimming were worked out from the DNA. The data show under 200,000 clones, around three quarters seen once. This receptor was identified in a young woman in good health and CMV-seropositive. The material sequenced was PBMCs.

CDR3 DNA sequence: TGTGCCAGCAGTGTACAGCCGGATAGCAATCAGCCCCAGCATTTT. It yields the protein CASSVQPDSNQPQHF. This chain uses TRBV6-1 with TRBJ1-5; D gene ambiguous. Trimming took 4 bases from V and 0 from J, leaving 10 bases between them. CDR1 is MNHNS, CDR2 SASEGT, per germline. The CDR3 is 15 amino acids.